The 10 T cell receptor beta chains below come from one sample, sequenced in a study of cytomegalovirus exposure and HLA in healthy donors. The study ran its PCR with 60 Vbeta and 13 Jbeta primers. Using immunoSEQ multiplex PCR, the repertoire was profiled, and TCRdb retains in-frame clones only, with some absent. The table shows fewer than 250,000 clones, with about 80% occurring only once. Sequencing used PBMCs. The receptor source for this set is a woman aged 45-65 years in good health and CMV-seropositive.

The V call is TRBV28, the J call TRBJ1-4; D might be TRBD1 (6 bases). CDR3 length equals 12 residues. The V gene's germline CDR1 is MDHEN and CDR2 SYDVKM. V was pared by 11 bases and J by 8 bases, with 15 bases between. In DNA, the CDR3 is TGTGCCCTACAGGGTGGGAAAGAAAAACTGTTTTTT. Protein: CALQGGKEKLFF.

The rearrangement links TRBV27 to TRBJ1-4; tentative D call: TRBD1 (6 bases). Germline values: CDR1 MNHEY, CDR2 SMNVEV (reference sequence). The CDR3 loop spans 14 amino acids. The V and J ends lost 5 bases and 4 bases respectively, with 11 bases between them. The CDR3 region has the DNA TGTGCCAGCAGTAGCGGGACAAGTAATGAAAAACTGTTTTTT. Translated, it gives CASSSGTSNEKLFF.

The genes are TRBV27 and TRBJ1-5; TRBD1 is a possible D gene (6 bases). The CDR3 is 20 amino acids. Looked up from germline, CDR1 is MNHEY and CDR2 is SMNVEV (reference sequence). V was trimmed by 0 bases and J by 7 bases, leaving 28 bases between them. CDR3 in amino acids: CASSLSGRGGLLNVRQPQHF. DNA of the CDR3: TGTGCCAGCAGTTTATCCGGGCGCGGGGGCCTCTTAAATGTTAGGCAGCCCCAGCATTTT.

The chain recombines TRBV11-2 with TRBJ2-7, with D uncertain. The CDR3 runs to 13 residues. V dropped 1 base and J dropped 5 bases, with 9 bases sitting between them. Germline values: CDR1 SGHAT, CDR2 FQNNGV. CDR3 coding DNA: TGTGCCAGCAGCTTAGGGAGTTTCCACGAGCAGTACTTC. This translates into CASSLGSFHEQYF.

The CDR3 reads CASSQLVNIGNSPLHF. CDR3 nucleotide sequence: TGTGCCAGCAGCCAATTAGTCAATATCGGGAATTCACCCCTCCACTTT. J is TRBJ1-6 and V is TRBV4-2; D unclear. CDR1 is LGHNA, CDR2 YNFKEQ, per germline. The ends were cut back, 2 bases at V and 7 bases at J, with 15 bases in the middle. The CDR3 is made up of 16 amino acids.

This clone has a handful of counts. The chain has TRBV13 and TRBJ1-1; 8 nucleotides line up with TRBD1. Per germline, CDR1 PRHDT and CDR2 FYEKMQ (reference sequence). CDR3 length: 17 amino acids. V was clipped by 0 bases and J by 4 bases; unmatched bases: 10. CDR3 coding DNA: TGTGCCAGCAGCTTAGGGGTTGGAGACAGGGGTACCACTGAAGCTTTCTTT. Its protein is CASSLGVGDRGTTEAFF.

This clone has just one count. The gene calls are TRBV15 and TRBJ1-2; no clear D gene. V lost 0 bases to trimming and J lost 9 bases, with 20 bases between them. The CDR3 runs to 16 residues. Germline values: CDR1 LNHNV, CDR2 YYDKDF (reference sequence). The CDR3 DNA reads as TGTGCCACCAGCAGAGACCTCGCGGTGGGGAGCCTGAGCTACACCTTC. Its protein is CATSRDLAVGSLSYTF.

The chain uses TRBV27 and TRBJ2-1, with a tentative D call TRBD2 (6 bases). The V end was cut by 7 bases, the J end by 0 bases, with 10 bases between. This CDR3 spans 14 amino acids. Germline V lookup: CDR1 MNHEY, CDR2 SMNVEV (reference sequence). CDR3 nucleotides: TGTGCCAGCACTACTAGCCCCTCCTACAATGAGCAGTTCTTC. Its protein product is CASTTSPSYNEQFF.

The chain joins TRBV11-3 to TRBJ2-3; possibly TRBD2 for D (6 bases). Germline-derived CDR1 and CDR2 are SGHNT and YENEEA. The CDR3 covers 16 residues. V was shortened by 3 bases and J by 0 bases, with 13 bases between the two germline ends. CDR3 loop: CASSFGGRLSTDTQYF. The CDR3 DNA reads as TGTGCCAGCAGCTTTGGAGGGCGACTAAGCACAGATACGCAGTATTTT.

The chain joins TRBV5-5 to TRBJ1-5; tentative D call: TRBD1 (6 bases). V was clipped by 4 bases and J by 1 base, with 15 bases between them. The germline V gene encodes CDR1 SGHKS and CDR2 YYEKEE (reference sequence). The CDR3 runs 16 residues. Here the CDR3 DNA reads TGTGCCAGCAGCCCACTAGTGGGGGCGAGCAATCAGCCCCAGCATTTT. As protein: CASSPLVGASNQPQHF.